This is a list of T cell receptor beta chains from one sample in a study of T-cell reconstitution after alpha-beta-depleted transplantation in children. TCRdb reprocessed the PCR reads with MiXCR, giving one entry per CDR3 protein. The sample includes about 980,000 distinct CDR3 sequences, around 30% of them seen just once. The source was PBMCs, mostly from graft donor cells, collected 360 days after TCRalphabeta/CD19-depleted stem cell transplant. The receptors were gathered from a boy in the first two years of life who had a stem cell transplant for SCID, so the T cells may come from the graft donor. Each CDR3 is given with its conserved first and last residue. Each record gives: clone size, J gene, V gene, D gene, CDR3 DNA, CDR3 protein. A D gene is named only where the DNA matches it firmly. Size is stated for part of the rows, as once, few or many counts, or as a class when the clone is expanded.

clone size: NA; J gene: TRBJ1-1; V gene: TRBV12-3/TRBV12-4; D gene: NA; CDR3 DNA: TGTGCCAGCAGTCTTTACCCCTCCCTTATGAACACTGAAGCTTTCTTT; CDR3 protein: CASSLYPSLMNTEAFF
clone size: many; J gene: TRBJ2-3; V gene: TRBV29-1; D gene: TRBD2; CDR3 DNA: TGCAGCGTTGATAGCGGGCCTAGCACAGATACGCAGTATTTT; CDR3 protein: CSVDSGPSTDTQYF
clone size: few; J gene: TRBJ1-4; V gene: TRBV2; D gene: NA; CDR3 DNA: TGTGCCAGCAGTGTAATTGCTGAAAAACTGTTTTTT; CDR3 protein: CASSVIAEKLFF
clone size: NA; J gene: TRBJ2-1; V gene: TRBV24-1; D gene: NA; CDR3 DNA: TGTGCCACCTCAGCGGGCGGGGATGAGCAGTTCTTC; CDR3 protein: CATSAGGDEQFF
clone size: NA; J gene: TRBJ1-1; V gene: TRBV12-3/TRBV12-4; D gene: TRBD1; CDR3 DNA: TGTGCCAGCAGTTTTAGTGGGGAGGGGGCGAACACTGAAGCTTTCTTT; CDR3 protein: CASSFSGEGANTEAFF
clone size: few; J gene: TRBJ2-3; V gene: TRBV12-3/TRBV12-4; D gene: TRBD2; CDR3 DNA: TGTGCCAGCAGTCCCGGGACTAGCGGGGGGGATAGCACAGATACGCAGTATTTT; CDR3 protein: CASSPGTSGGDSTDTQYF
clone size: NA; J gene: TRBJ2-1; V gene: TRBV6-1; D gene: NA; CDR3 DNA: TGTGCCAGCAGTCCGACAGTTTACAATGAGCAGTTCTTC; CDR3 protein: CASSPTVYNEQFF
clone size: few; J gene: TRBJ2-7; V gene: TRBV11-2; D gene: NA; CDR3 DNA: TGTGCCAGCAGCTTCAGGGGTATGTCCTACGAGCAGTACTTC; CDR3 protein: CASSFRGMSYEQYF
clone size: NA; J gene: TRBJ1-1; V gene: TRBV7-6; D gene: NA; CDR3 DNA: TGTGCCCACGGTGGGGGCGAAAGGGCCGAAGCTTTCTTT; CDR3 protein: CAHGGGERAEAFF
clone size: NA; J gene: TRBJ2-5; V gene: TRBV7-3; D gene: NA; CDR3 DNA: TGTGCCAGCAGCTTAAAGGGGGCGGGGGCGCAAGAGACCCAGTACTTC; CDR3 protein: CASSLKGAGAQETQYF
clone size: NA; J gene: TRBJ1-5; V gene: TRBV29-1; D gene: NA; CDR3 DNA: TGCAGCGTTGAAGAGGTTAAGGGGCAGGGGCCCCAGCATTTT; CDR3 protein: CSVEEVKGQGPQHF
clone size: once; J gene: TRBJ2-3; V gene: TRBV6-4; D gene: NA; CDR3 DNA: TGTGCCAGCAGTGCCCTGGACGGAGATACGCAGTATTTT; CDR3 protein: CASSALDGDTQYF
clone size: NA; J gene: TRBJ1-2; V gene: TRBV12-3/TRBV12-4; D gene: NA; CDR3 DNA: TGTGCCAGCAGAAGGGTGCAGGGGTGGGGAACTATTGGCTACACCTTC; CDR3 protein: CASRRVQGWGTIGYTF
clone size: NA; J gene: TRBJ2-3; V gene: TRBV18; D gene: NA; CDR3 DNA: TGTGCCAGCTCACTTTCTTCTTGGGGGCAAGATACGCAGTATTTT; CDR3 protein: CASSLSSWGQDTQYF
clone size: NA; J gene: TRBJ2-7; V gene: TRBV20-1; D gene: TRBD2; CDR3 DNA: TGCAGTGCTAGAGGCGGGGGGTTCACCTACGAGCAGTACTTC; CDR3 protein: CSARGGGFTYEQYF
clone size: NA; J gene: TRBJ2-7; V gene: TRBV20-1; D gene: NA; CDR3 DNA: TGCAGGATCCCGGGCAGGGGGGACTACGAGCAGTACTTC; CDR3 protein: CRIPGRGDYEQYF
clone size: NA; J gene: TRBJ1-1; V gene: TRBV28; D gene: TRBD1; CDR3 DNA: TGTGCCAGCAGTATTCTCAGGGGGCGAATGGAAGCTTTCTTT; CDR3 protein: CASSILRGRMEAFF
clone size: NA; J gene: TRBJ2-7; V gene: TRBV24-1; D gene: NA; CDR3 DNA: TGTGCCACCAGTGAGGGGCAGGGCTACGAGCAGTACTTC; CDR3 protein: CATSEGQGYEQYF
clone size: NA; J gene: TRBJ1-4; V gene: TRBV5-1; D gene: NA; CDR3 DNA: TGCGCCAGCAGGGACCTTGCAACTAATGAAAAACTGTTTTTT; CDR3 protein: CASRDLATNEKLFF
clone size: NA; J gene: TRBJ1-1; V gene: TRBV12-3/TRBV12-4; D gene: NA; CDR3 DNA: TGTGCCAGCAGTTTGATACAGGGTCGTAACACTGAAGCTTTCTTT; CDR3 protein: CASSLIQGRNTEAFF
clone size: NA; J gene: TRBJ2-3; V gene: TRBV5-6; D gene: TRBD1; CDR3 DNA: TGTGCCAGCAGCTCGGACGGGACAGGGTACACAGATACGCAGTATTTT; CDR3 protein: CASSSDGTGYTDTQYF
clone size: NA; J gene: TRBJ2-3; V gene: TRBV12-3/TRBV12-4; D gene: NA; CDR3 DNA: TGTGCCAGCAGTTTAGCGCGGGGCAGGGGGGGGACAGATACGCAGTATTTT; CDR3 protein: CASSLARGRGGTDTQYF
clone size: few; J gene: TRBJ2-3; V gene: TRBV20-1; D gene: NA; CDR3 DNA: TGCAGGCCATCCGGGGGCACAGATACGCAGTATTTT; CDR3 protein: CRPSGGTDTQYF
clone size: few; J gene: TRBJ2-7; V gene: TRBV6-5; D gene: TRBD2; CDR3 DNA: TGTGCCAGCAGTTACGGGGGGACTAGCGGGGGGCTTACCTACGAGCAGTACTTC; CDR3 protein: CASSYGGTSGGLTYEQYF
clone size: NA; J gene: TRBJ2-3; V gene: TRBV5-1; D gene: TRBD2; CDR3 DNA: TGCGCCAGCAGCTTCATAGCGGGGCGAAGCACAGATACGCAGTATTTT; CDR3 protein: CASSFIAGRSTDTQYF
clone size: NA; J gene: TRBJ1-4; V gene: TRBV20-1; D gene: NA; CDR3 DNA: TGCAGTGCTAGACCCCCCGAAAAGGGAAAACTGTTTTTT; CDR3 protein: CSARPPEKGKLFF
clone size: few; J gene: TRBJ1-1; V gene: TRBV6-5; D gene: NA; CDR3 DNA: TGTGCCAGCAGTTACCTCGTAGTCCGACCCAGCACTGAAGCTTTCTTT; CDR3 protein: CASSYLVVRPSTEAFF
clone size: few; J gene: TRBJ1-2; V gene: TRBV20-1; D gene: NA; CDR3 DNA: TGCAGTGCTAGTCGCTCCCATTGGGACTATGGCTACACCTTC; CDR3 protein: CSASRSHWDYGYTF
clone size: many; J gene: TRBJ2-4; V gene: TRBV10-3; D gene: TRBD2; CDR3 DNA: TGTGCCATCAGTCCTAGCGGGGGGGCCTCCGTGGGGAAAAACATTCAGTACTTC; CDR3 protein: CAISPSGGASVGKNIQYF
clone size: once; J gene: TRBJ2-2; V gene: TRBV6-1; D gene: TRBD1; CDR3 DNA: TGTGCCAGCAGACCCGACAGGGGGGCCGGGGAGCTGTTTTTT; CDR3 protein: CASRPDRGAGELFF
clone size: few; J gene: TRBJ2-7; V gene: TRBV2; D gene: NA; CDR3 DNA: TGTGCCAGCAGGAACGGAATCTACAGTCGGGGTGGCGAGCAGTACTTC; CDR3 protein: CASRNGIYSRGGEQYF
clone size: NA; J gene: TRBJ1-2; V gene: TRBV12-3/TRBV12-4; D gene: NA; CDR3 DNA: TGTGCCAGCAGTCCCCCCGGGAGGGAGGGGGGCCGTGGCTACACCTTC; CDR3 protein: CASSPPGREGGRGYTF
clone size: NA; J gene: TRBJ2-1; V gene: TRBV5-6; D gene: TRBD1; CDR3 DNA: TGTGCCAGCAGCTTACCCGGGACAGGGTTCGAGAATGAGCAGTTCTTC; CDR3 protein: CASSLPGTGFENEQFF
clone size: few; J gene: TRBJ2-1; V gene: TRBV29-1; D gene: NA; CDR3 DNA: TGCAGCGTTACGGTAGACAATGAGCAGTTCTTC; CDR3 protein: CSVTVDNEQFF
clone size: NA; J gene: TRBJ1-3; V gene: TRBV28; D gene: NA; CDR3 DNA: TGTGCCAGCAGCCGGGACATGCAGAGAAACACCATATATTTT; CDR3 protein: CASSRDMQRNTIYF
clone size: NA; J gene: TRBJ2-1; V gene: TRBV11-3; D gene: NA; CDR3 DNA: TGTGCCAGCAGCTTAGATCTTCCGGACGGCTACAATGAGCAGTTCTTC; CDR3 protein: CASSLDLPDGYNEQFF
clone size: few; J gene: TRBJ1-1; V gene: TRBV15; D gene: NA; CDR3 DNA: TGTGCCACCAGCAGAGATTTAGTATTGGTAGGGAACACTGAAGCTTTCTTT; CDR3 protein: CATSRDLVLVGNTEAFF
clone size: few; J gene: TRBJ2-5; V gene: TRBV9; D gene: NA; CDR3 DNA: TGTGCCAGCAGCCCCGAACCGTTCGGGGCCCAGTACTTC; CDR3 protein: CASSPEPFGAQYF
clone size: NA; J gene: TRBJ2-2; V gene: TRBV5-6; D gene: NA; CDR3 DNA: TGTGCCAGCAGCTTGGAAGCTAGGAACACCGGGGAGCTGTTTTTT; CDR3 protein: CASSLEARNTGELFF
clone size: few; J gene: TRBJ2-5; V gene: TRBV20-1; D gene: NA; CDR3 DNA: TGCAGTGCCGGAGCTGGGGGGAATCAAGAGACCCAGTACTTC; CDR3 protein: CSAGAGGNQETQYF
clone size: few; J gene: TRBJ2-3; V gene: TRBV5-1; D gene: NA; CDR3 DNA: TGCGCCAGCAGCTTGGCGGTTTGGTCCACCACAGATACGCAGTATTTT; CDR3 protein: CASSLAVWSTTDTQYF
clone size: many; J gene: TRBJ2-3; V gene: TRBV10-3; D gene: TRBD1; CDR3 DNA: TGTGCCATCAGTGAGTCGAGGCACAGGGGTGCAGATACGCAGTATTTT; CDR3 protein: CAISESRHRGADTQYF
clone size: NA; J gene: TRBJ1-2; V gene: TRBV25-1; D gene: NA; CDR3 DNA: TGTGCCAGCAGTGACAGAAACTACTATGGCTACACCTTC; CDR3 protein: CASSDRNYYGYTF
clone size: few; J gene: TRBJ1-1; V gene: TRBV28; D gene: NA; CDR3 DNA: TGTGCCAGCCGGTCCTCCGGCGTGAACACTGAAGCTTTCTTT; CDR3 protein: CASRSSGVNTEAFF
clone size: NA; J gene: TRBJ1-6; V gene: TRBV7-9; D gene: NA; CDR3 DNA: TGTGCCAGCAGCTCGACCAGAAATTCACCCCTCCACTTT; CDR3 protein: CASSSTRNSPLHF
clone size: few; J gene: TRBJ2-2; V gene: TRBV4-3; D gene: NA; CDR3 DNA: TGCGCCAGCAGCCGACCCTTGACCGGGGAGCTGTTTTTT; CDR3 protein: CASSRPLTGELFF
clone size: few; J gene: TRBJ2-3; V gene: TRBV29-1; D gene: TRBD1; CDR3 DNA: TGCAGCGTGGGACAGGGAGGAGGCACAGATACGCAGTATTTT; CDR3 protein: CSVGQGGGTDTQYF
clone size: NA; J gene: TRBJ2-1; V gene: TRBV6-2/TRBV6-3; D gene: NA; CDR3 DNA: TGTGCCAGCAGCCCTGGGGGTACCGGGTACAATGAGCAGTTCTTC; CDR3 protein: CASSPGGTGYNEQFF
clone size: few; J gene: TRBJ1-2; V gene: TRBV29-1; D gene: NA; CDR3 DNA: TGCAGCGTTGAGGAAGCCCTAGGCTACACCTTC; CDR3 protein: CSVEEALGYTF
clone size: NA; J gene: TRBJ1-1; V gene: TRBV6-1; D gene: NA; CDR3 DNA: TGTGCCAGCCACAGATCCCGGTCGCTGAACACTGAAGCTTTCTTT; CDR3 protein: CASHRSRSLNTEAFF
clone size: many; J gene: TRBJ2-1; V gene: TRBV27; D gene: NA; CDR3 DNA: TGTGCCAGCAGTTTTGGCGGGGACAATGAGCAGTTCTTC; CDR3 protein: CASSFGGDNEQFF
clone size: NA; J gene: TRBJ1-2; V gene: TRBV28; D gene: NA; CDR3 DNA: TGTGCCACTGAATTGGGCCCTGGAGGCTACACCTTC; CDR3 protein: CATELGPGGYTF